This T cell receptor beta chain was recovered during a study of Ad26.COV2.S vaccination and SARS-CoV-2 variants. The treatment: roughly 19 received Ad26.COV2.S at low or high dose, single or two shots; five or six received placebo; per-sample allocation not given. Sampling was done on day 63 after the first vaccine or placebo injection. Libraries were prepared by immunoSEQ multiplex PCR; TCRdb keeps only in-frame clonotypes and omits some of them. The repertoire holds 400,000 to 450,000 clones, around 90% seen once, with 9% to 15% in the top ten. This CDR3 region has 13 residues. V lost 6 bases and J lost 4, with 12 bases in between. Germline V gene sequence: CDR1 SGHVS, CDR2 FNYEAQ.

The sample here was peripheral blood, taken in a trial of Ad26.COV2.S vaccine versus placebo. The TCR was taken from a person between 18 and 65 years old who received the Ad26.COV2.S COVID-19 vaccine or a placebo. The gene calls are TRBV7-6 and TRBJ1-2; D perhaps matches TRBD1 (5 bases). CDR3 sequence: CASSLDSFYGYTF. Written as DNA, the CDR3 is TGTGCCAGCAGTCTCGACAGCTTCTATGGCTACACCTTC.